These 28 T cell receptor beta chains share one sample of origin, sequenced in a study of blood T cell repertoires in COVID-19. The method was immunoSEQ multiplex PCR; TCRdb's version includes in-frame clones alone and lacks a portion of them. The sample shows just under 95,000 clones, 80% of them seen only once. The sequenced material came from peripheral blood. These TCRs come from a man over 45 who had recovered from COVID-19.

The chain employs TRBV10-3 and TRBJ2-6, with D hard to call. This CDR3 spans 16 amino acids. V was pared by 8 bases and J by 4 bases, with 18 bases between. In germline, CDR1 is ENHRY, CDR2 SYGVKD. CDR3 loop: CAIHGGQPSGANVLTF. CDR3 DNA sequence: TGTGCCATCCACGGTGGGCAGCCCTCGGGGGCCAACGTCCTGACTTTC.

The V gene is TRBV28, the J gene TRBJ1-5; TRBD1 matches 9 bases. CDR1 and CDR2 from the germline V gene are MDHEN and SYDVKM. The CDR3 sequence is 17 residues long. The V and J ends lost 7 bases and 0 bases, in that order; junction bases with no gene match: 10. The CDR3 spells CASTPGDRVYSNQPQHF. The DNA for the CDR3 is TGTGCCAGCACCCCAGGGGACAGGGTTTATAGCAATCAGCCCCAGCATTTT.

The chain joins TRBV5-1 to TRBJ2-7; D is unclear. Trimming pared 0 bases from V and 5 bases from J, leaving 12 bases between. The CDR3 is 14 amino acids. CDR1 and CDR2 (germline): SGHRS, YFSETQ. CDR3 loop: CASSLEQMNDEQYF. The CDR3 DNA reads TGCGCCAGCAGCTTGGAACAGATGAACGACGAGCAGTACTTC.

This clone came up a few times. V and J are TRBV6-6 and TRBJ1-1, with 7 nucleotides matching TRBD1. Germline V lookup: CDR1 MNHNY, CDR2 SVGAGI (reference sequence). After removal of 4 bases from V and 1 base from J, the junction contained 6 bases not matched to a gene. The CDR3 runs to 15 residues. The DNA for the CDR3 is TGTGCCAGCAGTTCCGGACAGGTAAAGAACACTGAAGCTTTCTTT. Protein sequence: CASSSGQVKNTEAFF.

The chain is built from TRBV5-6 and TRBJ2-3, with 7 nucleotides matching TRBD1. Germline V gene data show CDR1 as SGHDT and CDR2 as YYEEEE. The CDR3 length is 16 residues. The junction had 6 bases not matched to a gene; V was cut back by 2 bases and J by 0 bases. CDR3 nucleotide sequence: TGTGCCAGCAGCTTTTACAGGGGAGCCAGCACAGATACGCAGTATTTT. This gives the protein CASSFYRGASTDTQYF.

This clone was seen once. CDR3 nucleotide sequence: TGTGCCAGCAGTTCAGGACAGGACTATGGCTACACCTTC. Translating gives CASSSGQDYGYTF. The chain couples TRBV6-6 to TRBJ1-2; 7 bases match TRBD1. Trimming removed 4 bases from V and 3 bases from J; junction bases left unmatched: 2. The CDR3 has 13 residues. Germline CDR1 MNHNY, CDR2 SVGAGI (reference sequence).

The chain uses TRBV28 and TRBJ1-5, with TRBD1 as a possible D gene (6 bases). Trimming removed 6 bases from V and 1 base from J, with 13 bases in between. This CDR3 region has 15 residues. The V gene's germline CDR1 is MDHEN and CDR2 SYDVKM. The CDR3 sequence: CASSPSGTSNQPQHF. Here the CDR3 DNA reads TGTGCCAGCAGCCCATCGGGGACAAGCAATCAGCCCCAGCATTTT.

J is TRBJ1-6 and V is TRBV3-1 (or the pseudogene TRBV3-2); D gene ambiguous. This CDR3 has 17 residues. Trimming shortened V by 4 bases and J by 0 bases, and 13 bases separated the two germline ends. Germline V gene sequence: CDR1 LGHDT, CDR2 YNNKEL (reference sequence). The CDR3 DNA follows: TGTGCCAGCAGCCGTCTGAGCGGGAGCTCCTATAATTCACCCCTCCACTTT. Its translation: CASSRLSGSSYNSPLHF.

The chain is built from TRBV24-1 and TRBJ2-7, with 8 bases aligning to TRBD2. CDR3 length: 13 amino acids. Germline CDR1 KGHDR, CDR2 SFDVKD. J gave up 5 bases and V 5 bases, and 4 bases lay outside the gene matches. In DNA form, the CDR3 reads TGTGCCACCAGTGCCGGGAGGGGAGACGAGCAGTACTTC. It encodes CATSAGRGDEQYF.

V usage is TRBV6-6 and J usage is TRBJ1-2, with TRBD1 matching 7 bases. V trimming: 6 bases; J trimming: 6 bases; junction bases outside the gene matches: 10. The CDR3 covers 14 residues. Germline CDR1 and CDR2: MNHNY and SVGAGI (reference sequence). The CDR3 DNA sequence: TGTGCCAGCAGCTCACGACAGGGAAGAGATGGCTACACCTTC. Residues: CASSSRQGRDGYTF.

This clone was seen more than once but under ten times. The rearrangement uses TRBV4-2 and TRBJ2-7; 8 bases fit TRBD1. The germline CDR1 and CDR2 sequences are LGHNA and YNFKEQ. The CDR3 totals 16 residues. J lost 2 bases, V lost 0 bases, and 6 bases had no gene match. CDR3 in amino acids: CASSQELGQGTYEQYF. DNA for the CDR3: TGTGCCAGCAGCCAAGAGCTAGGACAGGGCACCTACGAGCAGTACTTC.

The rearrangement links TRBV19 to TRBJ1-6; 9 bases agree with TRBD1. This CDR3 spans 15 amino acids. Germline V lookup: CDR1 LNHDA, CDR2 SQIVND (reference sequence). V lost 1 base and J lost 9; bases outside the gene matches: 4. CDR3 sequence: CASSIGTGDSSPLHF. CDR3 bases: TGTGCCAGTAGTATAGGGACAGGGGACAGTTCACCCCTCCACTTT.

J is TRBJ2-7 and V is TRBV7-2; possibly TRBD2 for D (5 bases). V was pared by 3 bases and J by 2 bases, with 11 bases between. Germline values: CDR1 SGHTA, CDR2 FQGNSA. The CDR3 covers 14 residues. CDR3 bases: TGTGCCAGCAGCTTTGGACTGGCAACCTACGAGCAGTACTTC. This encodes CASSFGLATYEQYF.

This clone has more than one count but fewer than ten. The V gene is TRBV5-4, the J gene TRBJ1-1, with a tentative D call TRBD1 (5 bases). Germline V gene lookup returns CDR1 SGHNT and CDR2 YYREEE (reference sequence). The length of the CDR3 is 14 residues. Trimming removed 3 bases at V and 4 bases at J, with 13 bases between. CDR3 DNA: TGTGCCAGCAGCTCCAGGGAAAGCTTCACTGAAGCTTTCTTT. Translation gives CASSSRESFTEAFF.

This chain links TRBV21-1 with TRBJ2-7; the DNA was not compared with TRBD1, the D call given in the table. TRBV21-1 is a documented pseudogene. This CDR3 has 15 amino acids. DNA for the CDR3: TGTGCCAGCAGCGGAGACAGGGGAACGAACTACGAGCAGTACTTC. Its protein is CASSGDRGTNYEQYF.

This chain uses TRBV19 with TRBJ2-7, with 9 bases that match TRBD1. V gave up 5 bases and J gave up 7 bases; unmatched junction bases: 18. The CDR3 runs 17 residues. Per the germline V gene, CDR1 is LNHDA and CDR2 is SQIVND (reference sequence). CDR3 in DNA: TGTGCCAGTAGTCCCCCCACGGGCAGGACAGGGGTAGGTGAGCAGTACTTC. It yields the protein CASSPPTGRTGVGEQYF.

V usage is TRBV11-1 and J usage is TRBJ2-5; TRBD2 might be the D (7 bases). The length of the CDR3 is 16 residues. V dropped 4 bases and J dropped 4 bases, with 19 bases sitting between them. Germline values: CDR1 SGHAT, CDR2 FQDESV (reference sequence). CDR3 DNA sequence: TGTGCCAGCAGCTCAGGTTTTAGGGGGGGCCGAGAGACCCAGTACTTC. Translation gives CASSSGFRGGRETQYF.

The genes are TRBV5-1 and TRBJ2-5; tentatively, D is TRBD2 (5 bases). The CDR3 extends over 13 amino acids. Per the germline V gene, CDR1 is SGHRS and CDR2 is YFSETQ. V was clipped by 7 bases and J by 4 bases, with 14 bases between them. The CDR3 loop is CASGGPGGETQYF. DNA of the CDR3: TGCGCCAGCGGCGGCCCCGGAGGAGAGACCCAGTACTTC.

This rearrangement joins TRBV5-1 to TRBJ2-1; TRBD2 agrees at 11 bases. The CDR3 has 16 residues. CDR1 is SGHRS, CDR2 YFSETQ, per germline. J gave up 7 bases and V 0 bases, and 6 bases lay outside the gene matches. The DNA for the CDR3 is TGCGCCAGCAGCTTGGATATTAGCGGGAGGGGAAATGAGCAGTTCTTC. Amino acids: CASSLDISGRGNEQFF. Based on the CDR3 plus reference TRBV5-1 and TRBJ2-1, the full variable domain is KAGVTQTPRYLIKTRGQQVTLSCSPISGHRSVSWYQQTPGQGLQFLFEYFSETQRNKGNFPGRFSGRQFSNSRSEMNVSTLELGDSALYLCASSLDISGRGNEQFFGPGTRLTVL.

The chain employs TRBV24-1 and TRBJ1-5, with a weak D call TRBD1 (6 bases). The CDR3 sequence is 14 residues long. The V and J ends lost 5 bases and 3 bases respectively, with 10 bases between them. Germline CDR1 is KGHDR and CDR2 is SFDVKD. In nucleotides, the CDR3 is TGTGCCACCAGTGGTGGACAGCACAATCAGCCCCAGCATTTT. Its translation is CATSGGQHNQPQHF.

The chain is built from TRBV5-1 and TRBJ2-2, with D perhaps matching TRBD2 (6 bases). This CDR3 has 15 amino acids. V was shortened by 1 base and J by 1 base, with 8 bases between the two germline ends. In germline, CDR1 is SGHRS, CDR2 YFSETQ. Here the CDR3 reads CASSLRLGNTGELFF. CDR3 in DNA: TGCGCCAGCAGCTTGAGACTAGGGAACACCGGGGAGCTGTTTTTT.

The genes are TRBV4-2 and TRBJ2-2, with a tentative D call TRBD2 (6 bases). This CDR3 comprises 17 residues. V was shortened by 0 bases and J by 3 bases, with 14 bases between the two germline ends. Germline CDR1 reads LGHNA; CDR2 reads YNFKEQ. The CDR3 bases are TGTGCCAGCAGCCAAGAAACGGCTAGCGCCTACACCGGGGAGCTGTTTTTT. Its translation: CASSQETASAYTGELFF.

The genes are TRBV5-1 and TRBJ2-3, with D maybe TRBD2 (5 bases). Per germline, CDR1 SGHRS and CDR2 YFSETQ. Trimming removed 6 bases from V and 4 bases from J, with 12 bases in between. This CDR3 has 13 amino acids. For the CDR3, the DNA is TGCGCCAGCACCGTAGCGTACCCAGATACGCAGTATTTT. This gives the protein CASTVAYPDTQYF.

This clone was observed a single time. The chain recombines TRBV15 with TRBJ2-3, with D maybe TRBD1 (6 bases). CDR1 is LNHNV and CDR2 is YYDKDF in the germline V gene (reference sequence). CDR3 size: 15 residues. The V end was cut by 2 bases, the J end by 2 bases, with 11 bases between. The CDR3 here is CATSRQGSPTDTQYF. CDR3 bases: TGTGCCACCAGCAGACAGGGGTCCCCCACAGATACGCAGTATTTT.

The chain is built from TRBV7-3 and TRBJ2-1, with 9 bases aligning to TRBD1. This CDR3 has 14 residues. Germline V gene lookup returns CDR1 SGHTA and CDR2 FQGTGA. The V and J ends lost 5 bases and 9 bases, in that order; junction bases with no gene match: 8. The CDR3 DNA reads as TGTGCCAGCAGCCTGGGACAGGGTATCGGTGAGCAGTTCTTC. It specifies CASSLGQGIGEQFF.

This clone was recorded many times. V and J are TRBV27 and TRBJ2-1, with D perhaps TRBD2 (6 bases). Germline assignment: CDR1 MNHEY and CDR2 SMNVEV (reference sequence). Trimming shortened V by 10 bases and J by 4 bases, and 20 bases separated the two germline ends. This CDR3 is 15 amino acids long. This CDR3 reads CATHTLSGEYNEQFF. For the CDR3, the DNA is TGTGCCACCCATACCTTATCGGGAGAGTACAATGAGCAGTTCTTC.

The chain combines TRBV11-2 with TRBJ2-7; 7 bases are a match to TRBD2. J lost 0 bases, V lost 3 bases, and 2 bases had no gene match. In germline, CDR1 is SGHAT, CDR2 FQNNGV. The CDR3 is 14 residues long. This chain's CDR3 is CASSFRTSSYEQYF. DNA of the CDR3: TGTGCCAGCAGCTTCCGGACTAGCTCCTACGAGCAGTACTTC.

Only a few counts were recorded for this clone. The chain joins TRBV5-6 to TRBJ1-6, with D possibly being TRBD1 (6 bases). The CDR3 spans 15 residues. Per the germline V gene, CDR1 is SGHDT and CDR2 is YYEEEE. V was trimmed by 3 bases and J by 10 bases, leaving 17 bases between them. The CDR3 loop is CASSSDSGGRSPLHF. CDR3 DNA: TGTGCCAGCAGCTCGGACAGCGGAGGTCGGTCACCCCTCCACTTT.